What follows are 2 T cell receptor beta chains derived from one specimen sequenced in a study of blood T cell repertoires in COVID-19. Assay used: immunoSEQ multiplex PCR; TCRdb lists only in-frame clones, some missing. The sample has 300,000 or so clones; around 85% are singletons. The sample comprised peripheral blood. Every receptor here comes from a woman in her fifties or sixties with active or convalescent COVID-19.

This chain's CDR3 is CASSFQGGSYEQYF. The CDR3 DNA reads TGCGCCAGCAGCTTCCAGGGGGGTTCCTACGAGCAGTACTTC. V gene TRBV5-1 combines with J gene TRBJ2-7; the D gene is possibly TRBD1 (7 bases). Germline CDR1 and CDR2: SGHRS and YFSETQ. Trimming removed 2 bases from V and 1 base from J, with 10 bases in between. The CDR3 consists of 14 residues.

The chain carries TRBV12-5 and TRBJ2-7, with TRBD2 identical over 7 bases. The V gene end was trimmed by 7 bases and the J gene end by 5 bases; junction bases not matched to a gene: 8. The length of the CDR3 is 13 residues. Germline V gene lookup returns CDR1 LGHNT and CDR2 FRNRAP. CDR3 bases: TGTGCTAGTGTTCCCGGGACTAAGGACGAGCAGTACTTC. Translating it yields CASVPGTKDEQYF.